Only a few counts were recorded for the clone carrying this TCR beta chain. Its antigen is unknown. Thyroid ultrasound, orbital computed tomography, clinical symptoms, and serum thyroxine and TRAb underpinned diagnoses. Each 10 ml fresh peripheral blood draw supplied the PBMCs. This entry belongs to a study of T cells in Graves' hyperthyroidism and ophthalmopathy. TCR beta CDR3 region amplification was performed from RNA transcripts. HTBI primers were used for first-round RT-PCR of the TCR CDR3. MiXCR was run by TCRdb on the multiplex PCR reads, yielding one entry per CDR3 protein. The sample carries under 350,000 distinct CDR3 sequences, roughly 20% recorded once. Study-level points and caveats: Among clonotypes expanded in thyroid above 0.001, most were also found in blood. A 13 V-J model separated ophthalmopathy from stable hyperthyroidism.

There are 16 residues in the CDR3. V lost 3 bases to trimming and J lost 1 base; unmatched junction nucleotides: 7. The germline V gene has CDR1 SGHKS and CDR2 YYEKEE (reference sequence). The chain recombines TRBV5-5 with TRBJ1-5; 7 positions match TRBD1. The source material was blood. The TCR originated in a woman aged 50 to 65 with Graves' hyperthyroidism. The DNA for the CDR3 is TGTGCCAGCAGCTCAACAGGGGAATTGAGCAATCAGCCCCAGCATTTT. Residues: CASSSTGELSNQPQHF.